Listed here is a single TCR beta chain. The data are from a study of blood T cell repertoires in COVID-19. Sequencing was performed with immunoSEQ multiplex PCR; in TCRdb, only in-frame clones are kept and a portion is missing. The sample has about 190,000 clones; roughly 80% are singletons. Germline CDR1 reads MNHEY; CDR2 reads SVGAGI. This CDR3 comprises 11 residues. Input material: PBMCs or T cells enriched from blood (not recorded which). This chain connects TRBV6-5 to TRBJ1-2; D may be TRBD1 (5 bases). This clonotype was obtained from a woman in her thirties who had recovered from COVID-19. CDR3 sequence: CAGGGDYGYTF. In DNA form, the CDR3 reads TGTGCGGGGGGTGGGGACTATGGCTACACCTTC.